These 30 T cell receptor beta chains came from one sample sequenced in a study of T cell repertoires in cytomegalovirus infection. TCRdb reprocessed the reads via MiXCR and lists one record per CDR3 protein. The sample holds roughly 500,000 distinct CDR3 sequences, about 10% seen once. The sequencing input was PBMCs. These TCRs come from a human donor in good health (CMV status not recorded). Some clones in this sample may be carry-over from other donors' samples.

The V call is TRBV20-1, the J call TRBJ2-2; TRBD2 aligns across 8 bases. The junction had 6 bases not matched to a gene; V was cut back by 0 bases and J by 0 bases. The CDR3 extends over 17 amino acids. In germline, CDR1 is DFQATT, CDR2 SNEGSKA (reference sequence). CDR3 nucleotide sequence: TGCAGTGCTAGAGATACCACTAGCGGCACGAACACCGGGGAGCTGTTTTTT. Residues: CSARDTTSGTNTGELFF.

The chain carries TRBV6-1 and TRBJ2-3; unclear D gene. The V end was cut by 5 bases, the J end by 2 bases, with 14 bases between. Germline V gives CDR1 MNHNS, CDR2 SASEGT. The CDR3 extends over 15 amino acids. The CDR3 sequence is CASSTRAVATDTQYF. The CDR3, as DNA: TGTGCCAGCAGTACCCGGGCCGTTGCCACAGATACGCAGTATTTT.

This clonotype was recorded a few times. CDR3 protein: CSAHPGEAAYEQYF. In DNA form, the CDR3 reads TGCAGTGCTCACCCCGGTGAGGCGGCCTACGAGCAGTACTTC. V usage is TRBV20-1 and J usage is TRBJ2-7, with unresolved D. The CDR3 covers 14 residues. V lost 5 bases and J 2 bases, leaving 16 bases between the germline ends. In germline, CDR1 is DFQATT, CDR2 SNEGSKA (reference sequence).

V usage is TRBV20-1 and J usage is TRBJ2-5; 8 nucleotides agree with TRBD1. CDR3 size: 14 residues. Per germline, CDR1 DFQATT and CDR2 SNEGSKA (reference sequence). V gave up 1 base and J gave up 5 bases; unmatched junction bases: 6. CDR3 DNA: TGCAGTGCTAGAGCGACAGGGGTTGGGGAGACCCAGTACTTC. Translating gives CSARATGVGETQYF.

This clonotype was recorded a few times. The chain combines TRBV3-1 with TRBJ2-2; D is uncertain. The CDR3 contains 14 residues. V gave up 6 bases and J gave up 1 base, with 9 bases separating them. Looked up from germline, CDR1 is LGHDT and CDR2 is YNNKEL (reference sequence). The DNA of the CDR3 is TGTGCCAGCAGTCCGAGGCGGAACACCGGGGAGCTGTTTTTT. Its translation: CASSPRRNTGELFF. The whole variable domain, remainder taken from reference TRBV3-1 and TRBJ2-2, is DTAVSQTPKYLVTQMGNDKSIKCEQNLGHDTMYWYKQDSKKFLKIMFSYNNKELIINETVPNRFSPKSPDKAHLNLHINSLELGDSAVYFCASSPRRNTGELFFGEGSRLTVL.

This clonotype has only a few counts. This chain links TRBV7-3 with TRBJ2-5; D not resolved. The CDR3 has 13 amino acids. V lost 5 bases, J lost 0 bases, and 7 bases lay in between. Germline V gene lookup returns CDR1 SGHTA and CDR2 FQGTGA. DNA for the CDR3: TGTGCCAGCAGCCCCTATAACCAAGAGACCCAGTACTTC. Protein: CASSPYNQETQYF.

This clonotype was detected many times. The V gene is TRBV19, the J gene TRBJ1-1; D is possibly TRBD1 (5 bases). V lost 9 bases and J 3 bases, leaving 17 bases between the germline ends. Germline assignment: CDR1 LNHDA and CDR2 SQIVND (reference sequence). The CDR3 length is 14 residues. CDR3 DNA sequence: TGTGCCAGCGGGACCCCCCAGGCGGACACTGAAGCTTTCTTT. It encodes CASGTPQADTEAFF.

This clonotype was seen only a few times. This rearrangement joins TRBV19 to TRBJ2-7; 15 bases line up with TRBD2. In germline, CDR1 is LNHDA, CDR2 SQIVND (reference sequence). Unmatched junction bases numbered 12, after V lost 5 bases and J lost 1 base. The CDR3 contains 19 residues. CDR3 sequence reads: CASSLDPPGLAGGSYEQYF. CDR3 sequence (DNA): TGTGCCAGTAGTTTGGATCCGCCCGGACTAGCGGGGGGGTCCTACGAGCAGTACTTC.

This clonotype has ten or more counts. This chain connects TRBV12-3 or TRBV12-4 to TRBJ2-5; 10 nucleotides agree with TRBD1. The CDR3 covers 15 residues. V shed 6 bases and J 2 bases; nucleotides not matched to a gene: 6. The DNA of the CDR3 is TGTGCCAGCAGCCCCGGGACAGGGGTACAAGAGACCCAGTACTTC. It is translated as CASSPGTGVQETQYF.

Ten or more counts support this clonotype. The junction differs from germline at one of its ends, possibly a read error. V and J are TRBV18 and TRBJ2-7; 9 positions agree with TRBD1. Germline loops: CDR1 KGHSH, CDR2 LQKENI. The CDR3 has 15 amino acids. The CDR3 loop is CASSSPGQGHYEQYF. CDR3 in DNA: TGTGCCAGCTCATCACCGGGACAGGGACACTACGAGCAGTACTTC.

This clonotype showed up many times. V and J are TRBV11-2 and TRBJ1-6; no definite D call. Trimming pared 5 bases from V and 11 bases from J, leaving 13 bases between. Germline CDR1 is SGHAT and CDR2 is FQNNGV. CDR3 length: 13 residues. Written as DNA, the CDR3 is TGTGCCAGCAGCCCGGACCCCGGGGCACCCCTCCACTTT. Translating gives CASSPDPGAPLHF.

V and J are TRBV4-2 and TRBJ1-3, with D maybe TRBD1 (6 bases). V lost 1 base, J lost 1 base, and 14 bases lay in between. The germline CDR1 and CDR2 sequences are LGHNA and YNFKEQ. This CDR3 spans 17 amino acids. The DNA for the CDR3 is TGTGCCAGCAGCCAAGTGGACAGATTGGGTTCTGGAAACACCATATATTTT. It codes for CASSQVDRLGSGNTIYF.

There are many counts of this clonotype. The CDR3 is CASRQTMRNTEAFF. The CDR3 DNA follows: TGTGCCAGCAGACAGACTATGCGGAACACTGAAGCTTTCTTT. V gene TRBV6-5 combines with J gene TRBJ1-1; D gene uncertain. The length of the CDR3 is 14 residues. CDR1 MNHEY and CDR2 SVGAGI come from the germline V gene. Deletions cut 6 bases from V and 1 base from J, with 12 bases between.

This clonotype appeared many times. The J gene is TRBJ2-1, the V gene TRBV19, with 11 bases that match TRBD2. Germline lookup yields CDR1 LNHDA and CDR2 SQIVND (reference sequence). This CDR3 has 15 amino acids. Trimming at V came to 6 bases and at J to 4 bases, leaving 5 bases not matched to a gene. CDR3 residues: CASRTGTSGYNEQFF. DNA of the CDR3: TGTGCCAGTAGGACCGGGACTAGCGGTTACAATGAGCAGTTCTTC.

Only a few counts were recorded for this clonotype. This CDR3 reads CASSTTSGSYEQYF. In DNA, the CDR3 is TGTGCCAGTAGTACGACTAGCGGGAGCTACGAGCAGTACTTC. The chain employs TRBV19 and TRBJ2-7; 12 bases fit TRBD2. Unmatched junction bases numbered 1, after V lost 4 bases and J lost 3 bases. Germline values: CDR1 LNHDA, CDR2 SQIVND (reference sequence). This CDR3 region has 14 residues.

This clonotype turned up a few times. J is TRBJ2-5 and V is TRBV20-1; TRBD1 is a possible D gene (6 bases). The CDR3 totals 13 residues. Trimming shortened V by 6 bases and J by 3 bases, and 14 bases separated the two germline ends. Germline loops: CDR1 DFQATT, CDR2 SNEGSKA (reference sequence). CDR3 DNA sequence: TGCAGTGCCCAGGGGACCATTAAAGAGACCCAGTACTTC. It translates to CSAQGTIKETQYF.

Many counts were recorded for this clonotype. The chain combines TRBV13 with TRBJ2-5, with 10 nucleotides matching TRBD2. Germline trimming cut 3 bases from V and 6 bases from J; bases unmatched to any gene: 4. The CDR3 covers 14 residues. CDR1 is PRHDT and CDR2 is FYEKMQ in the germline V gene (reference sequence). CDR3 loop: CASSFGLADQTQYF. CDR3 coding DNA: TGTGCCAGCAGCTTCGGACTAGCGGATCAGACCCAGTACTTC.

The genes are TRBV29-1 and TRBJ2-2; 7 nucleotides line up with TRBD1. The CDR3 consists of 15 residues. Germline CDR1 SQVTM, CDR2 ANQGSEA. V trimming: 7 bases; J trimming: 0 bases; junction bases outside the gene matches: 8. The CDR3 is CSAGLGQANTGELFF. CDR3 DNA sequence: TGCAGCGCCGGGCTCGGACAGGCGAACACCGGGGAGCTGTTTTTT.

This clonotype has only a few counts. The rearrangement links TRBV11-2 to TRBJ2-7; TRBD1 matches 7 bases. Per the germline V gene, CDR1 is SGHAT and CDR2 is FQNNGV. The CDR3 runs 15 residues. The V gene end was trimmed by 6 bases and the J gene end by 2 bases; junction bases not matched to a gene: 10. CDR3 DNA: TGTGCCAGCAGGTCCTACAGGGGCCGAACCTACGAGCAGTACTTC. This sequence encodes CASRSYRGRTYEQYF.

In this sample, this clonotype turned up many times. The chain employs TRBV5-1 and TRBJ2-5, with D perhaps TRBD1 (5 bases). The CDR3 runs 13 residues. From germline, CDR1 is SGHRS and CDR2 YFSETQ. V gave up 7 bases and J gave up 3 bases, with 13 bases separating them. The CDR3, as DNA: TGCGCCAGCCAAACAGGAACAAAAGAGACCCAGTACTTC. Its translation: CASQTGTKETQYF.

The chain employs TRBV27 and TRBJ2-2, with D tentatively TRBD1 or TRBD2 (5 bases each). Germline-derived CDR1 and CDR2 are MNHEY and SMNVEV (reference sequence). V was clipped by 4 bases and J by 4 bases, with 13 bases between them. The CDR3 extends over 15 amino acids. The CDR3 coding sequence is TGTGCCAGCAGTTCCGGCAGGGCGGGCACCGGGGAGCTGTTTTTT. Protein: CASSSGRAGTGELFF.

This clonotype occurred many times. V and J are TRBV27 and TRBJ1-6, with D possibly being TRBD1 (5 bases). Germline V gene data show CDR1 as MNHEY and CDR2 as SMNVEV (reference sequence). The CDR3 totals 15 residues. The V end lost 6 bases, the J end lost 7 bases, and 16 bases lay between the germline ends. Here the CDR3 DNA reads TGTGCCAGCAGCCTTTCCCCAGGGTTAAATTCACCCCTCCACTTT. Its protein product is CASSLSPGLNSPLHF.

The chain is built from TRBV11-2 and TRBJ1-2, with 9 bases fitting TRBD1. Trimming at V came to 4 bases and at J to 4 bases, leaving 4 bases not matched to a gene. Germline lookup yields CDR1 SGHAT and CDR2 FQNNGV. This CDR3 spans 14 amino acids. The CDR3 loop reads CASSSQGAIYGYTF. CDR3 nucleotide sequence: TGTGCCAGCAGCTCACAGGGGGCTATCTATGGCTACACCTTC.

This clonotype was seen many times. V gene TRBV7-8 combines with J gene TRBJ2-7, with D possibly being TRBD2 (6 bases). The CDR3 loop spans 14 amino acids. In germline, CDR1 is SGHVS, CDR2 FQNEAQ. V shed 0 bases and J shed 7 bases, with 13 bases lying between them. CDR3 sequence (DNA): TGTGCCAGCAGCTTAGCTTTAGCGGACCCTGAGCAGTACTTC. This encodes CASSLALADPEQYF.

The rearrangement uses TRBV4-2 and TRBJ2-2; 9 positions agree with TRBD2. V dropped 1 base and J dropped 7; count of bases not matched to a gene: 4. This CDR3 comprises 15 residues. Looked up from germline, CDR1 is LGHNA and CDR2 is YNFKEQ. CDR3 amino acids: CASSQGGLADGELFF. The CDR3 nucleotides are TGTGCCAGCAGCCAAGGGGGACTAGCTGACGGGGAGCTGTTTTTT.

This clonotype has only a few counts. The V and J genes are TRBV20-1 and TRBJ2-3, with D possibly being TRBD1 or TRBD2 (5 bases each). Germline V lookup: CDR1 DFQATT, CDR2 SNEGSKA (reference sequence). Trimming cost V 6 bases and J 2 bases, with 15 bases left between them. The CDR3 is 14 amino acids. CDR3 protein: CSARMPGPTDTQYF. Written as DNA, the CDR3 is TGCAGTGCCCGGATGCCGGGACCCACAGATACGCAGTATTTT.

This clonotype was observed many times. V is TRBV29-1 and J is TRBJ2-7, with TRBD1 matching 9 bases. In germline, CDR1 is SQVTM, CDR2 ANQGSEA. The trim removed 7 bases at V and 4 bases at J, leaving 11 bases unmatched. The CDR3 runs to 14 residues. This CDR3 reads CSALGGQGGYEQYF. Written as DNA, the CDR3 is TGCAGCGCCCTGGGGGGACAGGGAGGGTACGAGCAGTACTTC.

This clonotype was detected ten times or more. The chain recombines TRBV11-2 with TRBJ2-1; 10 nucleotides line up with TRBD2. The germline V gene has CDR1 SGHAT and CDR2 FQNNGV. Germline trimming cut 5 bases from V and 8 bases from J; bases unmatched to any gene: 15. This CDR3 spans 17 amino acids. CDR3 DNA: TGTGCCAGCAGCCCTCACTCTAGCGGGAGAGCTTGGTATGAGCAGTTCTTC. Protein: CASSPHSSGRAWYEQFF.

In this sample, this clonotype turned up many times. The V and J genes are TRBV27 and TRBJ1-2; 11 nucleotides agree with TRBD1. The germline gives CDR1 MNHEY, CDR2 SMNVEV (reference sequence). This CDR3 is 13 amino acids long. V gave up 6 bases and J gave up 6 bases; unmatched junction bases: 3. The CDR3 coding sequence is TGTGCCAGCAGAGGACAGGGGGCTAATGGCTACACCTTC. The encoded protein is CASRGQGANGYTF.

The J gene is TRBJ1-5, the V gene TRBV4-1; D uncertain. The CDR3 contains 17 residues. Germline lookup yields CDR1 MGHRA and CDR2 YSYEKL. The germline V and J ends were trimmed by 8 bases and 0 bases, with 20 bases remaining between them. In nucleotides, the CDR3 is TGCGCCAGCGGACCCTCCCGGTGGCAGGATAGCAATCAGCCCCAGCATTTT. Protein: CASGPSRWQDSNQPQHF.